This T cell receptor (beta chain) was recovered during a study of cytomegalovirus exposure and HLA in healthy donors. Findings and caveats of the study: A later look showed TCR association rates differing by HLA locus, highest for DRB1 and lowest for HLA-C. There were some V segments, including TRBV6-2 and TRBV6-3, excluded as indistinguishable.

60 Vbeta and 13 Jbeta primers were used in PCR. TCRdb's table, derived via immunoSEQ multiplex PCR, lists solely in-frame clones and lacks some. The sample holds roughly 200,000 clones, over 65% seen once. Trimming took off 6 bases at V and 3 bases at J, with 12 bases between the two ends. CDR3 length equals 14 residues. CDR1 is MRHNA, CDR2 SNTAGT, per germline. Points on this clone: Its antigen is unidentified.

Source material: PBMCs. This clonotype was sampled from a man in his forties or fifties in good health and CMV-seropositive. V and J are TRBV6-4 and TRBJ1-5; D is possibly TRBD1 (6 bases). The CDR3 is CASSSGTSNQPQHF. The CDR3 nucleotides read TGTGCCAGCAGCTCCGGGACATCCAATCAGCCCCAGCATTTT.